The T cell receptor (beta chain) described here comes from a study of shared clonotypes between healthy human individuals. Whole-study context: Two women and a few men aged 18 to 49 made up the donors. Findings of the study overall: Memory subsets had estimated richness that was generally smaller than that of naive subsets.

Nashville, Tennessee was home to all donors, each a Caucasian adult. This CDR3 comprises 14 residues. The germline V and J ends were trimmed by 2 bases and 2 bases, with 11 bases remaining between them. Regarding this clone: As yet, its antigen is unknown.

The table came from immunoSEQ multiplex PCR; TCRdb's copy has only in-frame clones and leaves some out. The sample comprises about 960,000 clones, more than 75% of which are singletons, and about 1.5% rests with the top ten. The chain couples TRBV5-7 to TRBJ2-7; a possible D gene is TRBD2 (5 bases). TRBV5-7 is treated as an ORF (open reading frame) with a function not yet certain. The sequence was obtained from a man between 18 and 35 years old in good health. Sequenced input: memory CD4+ T cells sorted from blood. Subset specified: CD45RA-negative fraction. The CDR3: CASSFEGSPYEQYF. CDR3 nucleotides: TGTGCCAGCAGCTTCGAGGGCTCACCCTACGAGCAGTACTTC.